Sequencing of this T cell receptor (beta chain) was carried out in a study of regulatory T cells in long-lasting Graves disease. Deletions cut 2 bases from V and 8 bases from J, with 9 bases between. Germline V gene lookup returns CDR1 SQVTM and CDR2 ANQGSEA. The CDR3 is 11 amino acids. This clonotype showed up many times. Indicated time point: newly diagnosed GD, antithyroid drugs for less than 3 months. With RNA extracted from PBMCs as input, the TCR library was made. Combining iRepertoire HTBI primers with Arm-PCR of CDR3 regions, the authors built TCR beta libraries. TCRdb analysed the multiplex PCR reads with MiXCR anew, one entry per CDR3 protein. The table lists hundreds of thousands of distinct CDR3 sequences, roughly 13% of them singletons. This sample also belongs to another study, concerning T cells in Graves' hyperthyroidism and ophthalmopathy.

Source: peripheral blood mononuclear cells (PBMCs), taken at new diagnosis, from a patient treated with antithyroid drugs. V is TRBV29-1 and J is TRBJ1-2; no definite D call. The TCR sequence derives from a man aged 25-40 years with Graves disease. The CDR3 protein is CSVERQFGYTF. The CDR3 DNA reads TGCAGCGTTGAACGTCAGTTCGGCTACACCTTC.